A selection of T cell receptor beta chains follows, all from one sample in a study of shared clonotypes between healthy human individuals. Profiling relied on immunoSEQ multiplex PCR, and the TCRdb table lists in-frame clones only, not all of them. The repertoire holds 600,000 or so clones, with 95% to 98% as singletons. The specimen was naive CD8+ T cells sorted from blood. These TCRs come from a young man in good health. CDR3s include the opening cysteine and the closing phenylalanine or tryptophan. The D gene is left open where the match is weak.

d_gene: TRBD1
v_gene: TRBV19
CDR3aa: CASSEDRGTDQPQHF

d_gene: NA
v_gene: TRBV4-1
CDR3aa: CASSPGTSYNEQFF

d_gene: TRBD2
v_gene: TRBV5-6
CDR3aa: CASSWGLRTSGAGELFF

d_gene: NA
v_gene: TRBV7-9
CDR3aa: CASSSSMGEAFF

d_gene: NA
v_gene: TRBV10-3
CDR3aa: CAISDPPSDGGELFF

d_gene: NA
v_gene: TRBV27
CDR3aa: CASSFFGETYEQYF

d_gene: NA
v_gene: TRBV12-2
CDR3aa: CASRSYSTGGYGYTF

d_gene: NA
v_gene: TRBV6-1
CDR3aa: CASSEWGLDETQYF

d_gene: NA
v_gene: TRBV4-1
CDR3aa: CASSLNEKLFF

d_gene: TRBD1
v_gene: TRBV27
CDR3aa: CAIRQGGTGELFF

d_gene: NA
v_gene: TRBV7-7
CDR3aa: CASSLGWFGNSSNQPQHF

d_gene: TRBD1
v_gene: TRBV6-1
CDR3aa: CASSEFPGTEGYSNQPQHF

d_gene: NA
v_gene: TRBV27
CDR3aa: CASSPFGEKLFF

d_gene: NA
v_gene: TRBV11-2
CDR3aa: CASTPIGGYEQYF

d_gene: TRBD2
v_gene: TRBV28
CDR3aa: CASSPQRESSYEQYF

d_gene: NA
v_gene: TRBV28
CDR3aa: CASSIWSGGYTF

d_gene: NA
v_gene: TRBV14
CDR3aa: CASSQDRGLGQPNYGYTF

d_gene: TRBD2
v_gene: TRBV15
CDR3aa: CATSRDAGGVYEQFF

d_gene: TRBD1
v_gene: TRBV4-2
CDR3aa: CASSQETTGGLRVRFYNEQFF

d_gene: TRBD1
v_gene: TRBV7-6
CDR3aa: CASSFRQGYGELFF

d_gene: NA
v_gene: TRBV9
CDR3aa: CASSGRGGISSSGANVLTF

d_gene: TRBD1
v_gene: TRBV5-4
CDR3aa: CASSQPGTGNDGYTF

d_gene: NA
v_gene: TRBV9
CDR3aa: CASSVKNRGEQFF

d_gene: NA
v_gene: TRBV4-3
CDR3aa: CASSQEETSWNEQFF

d_gene: TRBD2
v_gene: TRBV4-3
CDR3aa: CASSGGTSGRAPYNEQFF

d_gene: TRBD1
v_gene: TRBV6-5
CDR3aa: CASSSTGVNEQFF

d_gene: NA
v_gene: TRBV7-2
CDR3aa: CASSLGLGGSNQPQHF

d_gene: TRBD1
v_gene: TRBV11-2
CDR3aa: CASSLWDRAGEQYF

d_gene: NA
v_gene: TRBV4-1
CDR3aa: CASSQVEGAEAFF

d_gene: NA
v_gene: TRBV11-2
CDR3aa: CASSSPSGGSSYNEQFF

d_gene: NA
v_gene: TRBV7-8
CDR3aa: CASSLARGYEQYF

d_gene: NA
v_gene: TRBV5-1
CDR3aa: CASSLGRGQPQHF

d_gene: NA
v_gene: TRBV5-1
CDR3aa: CASSLGAGRNTEAFF

d_gene: NA
v_gene: TRBV6-1
CDR3aa: CASSELGGGGSKTQYF

d_gene: TRBD2
v_gene: TRBV10-3
CDR3aa: CAIKGGTSGTDTQYF

d_gene: NA
v_gene: TRBV7-9
CDR3aa: CASSGWYEGSYNEQFF

d_gene: NA
v_gene: TRBV7-8
CDR3aa: CASSLEGNTIYF

d_gene: TRBD1
v_gene: TRBV6-5
CDR3aa: CASSFGQGNTEAFF

d_gene: TRBD2
v_gene: TRBV15
CDR3aa: CATSSRLAGETQYF

d_gene: NA
v_gene: TRBV7-8
CDR3aa: CASSLSTGALSDTQYF

d_gene: NA
v_gene: TRBV7-9
CDR3aa: CASSPWEEPLEQYF

d_gene: NA
v_gene: TRBV12-5
CDR3aa: CASGLLPPMTNEQFF

d_gene: NA
v_gene: TRBV29-1
CDR3aa: CSVDGTGDTPHEQYF

d_gene: NA
v_gene: TRBV25-1
CDR3aa: CASSDGYFAYEQYF

d_gene: TRBD2
v_gene: TRBV7-2
CDR3aa: CASSLGGRPPNNEQFF

d_gene: TRBD2
v_gene: TRBV11-2
CDR3aa: CASSRRLAGDQDTQYF

d_gene: NA
v_gene: TRBV11-3
CDR3aa: CASIVSRYNEQFF

d_gene: TRBD1
v_gene: TRBV9
CDR3aa: CASSSRDSPVQYF

d_gene: NA
v_gene: TRBV7-8
CDR3aa: CASSLSSGQLVGETQYF

d_gene: NA
v_gene: TRBV29-1
CDR3aa: CSTTAVSYNEQFF